This entry lists 2 T cell receptor beta chains sequenced from one sample in a study of cytomegalovirus exposure and HLA in healthy donors. Data came from immunoSEQ multiplex PCR; TCRdb stores just in-frame clones and leaves some out. The sample yields around 160,000 clones, approximately 86% seen once. The sequenced sample was PBMCs. Receptors originate from a man aged 30 to 45 in good health and CMV-seropositive.

About this clone: Here the CDR3 omits its conserved ending phenylalanine or tryptophan, so a read error is the likely source. No DNA is shown, since the ends of the CDR3 on it are uncertain; the CDR3 is the one TCRdb lists. This chain joins TRBV19 and TRBJ1-2; whether TRBD1, the table's D call, matches the DNA was not checked. The CDR3 comprises 14 residues, both ends counted. Germline loops: CDR1 LNHDA, CDR2 SQIVND (reference sequence). The CDR3 sequence is CASSRRQFQLWLHL.

This clone was seen a handful of times. The V and J genes are TRBV10-3 and TRBJ2-7; a weak D match, TRBD1 (6 bases). CDR1 and CDR2 from the germline V gene are ENHRY and SYGVKD. This CDR3 has 12 residues. V was shortened by 10 bases and J by 2 bases, with 12 bases between the two germline ends. CDR3 nucleotide sequence: TGTGCCACCGGGACACGAGCCTACGAGCAGTACTTC. The encoded protein is CATGTRAYEQYF.